These 26 T cell receptor beta chains were sequenced from one sample in a study of blood T cell repertoires in COVID-19. Measured with immunoSEQ multiplex PCR; TCRdb has only the in-frame clones, and not every one. Of 150,000 to 200,000 clones in the sample, 70% to 85% are singletons; the top ten hold 6.5% to 8.5%. Source material: peripheral blood. The receptors were sampled from a human donor with acute or convalescent COVID-19. The donor label of this sample is uncertain.

The V gene is TRBV28, the J gene TRBJ1-6; D gene ambiguous. Trimming took 4 bases from V and 6 from J, leaving 10 bases between them. Germline V CDR1 and CDR2: MDHEN, SYDVKM. The length of the CDR3 is 14 residues. The CDR3 loop is CASSSSARNSPLHF. CDR3 nucleotides: TGTGCCAGCAGTTCGAGCGCCCGTAATTCACCCCTCCACTTT.

This rearrangement joins TRBV21-1 to TRBJ2-7; the D call in the table, TRBD2, was not verified against the DNA. TRBV21-1 constitutes a pseudogene. There are 19 residues in the CDR3. The CDR3 spells CASSSREFRGHGGTYEQYF. DNA for the CDR3: TGTGCCAGCAGCAGTAGGGAATTTAGGGGCCACGGTGGGACTTACGAGCAGTACTTC.

The chain has TRBV7-3 and TRBJ1-3; D is undetermined. The CDR3 is 14 residues long. V was cut by 5 bases and J by 0 bases, with 8 bases left in between. From germline, CDR1 is SGHTA and CDR2 FQGTGA. The CDR3 nucleotides are TGTGCCAGCAGCCCGACAAGCTCTGGAAACACCATATATTTT. Translated: CASSPTSSGNTIYF.

This clone was seen once. The J gene is TRBJ2-1, the V gene TRBV27; D unresolved. CDR1 is MNHEY and CDR2 is SMNVEV in the germline V gene (reference sequence). The V end was cut by 4 bases, the J end by 2 bases, with 12 bases between. The CDR3 spans 15 residues. CDR3 sequence: CASSSPHRPYNEQFF. CDR3 coding DNA: TGTGCCAGCAGTTCCCCCCACAGACCCTACAATGAGCAGTTCTTC.

The rearrangement joins TRBV7-9 to TRBJ2-1; maybe TRBD2 (6 bases). The CDR3 consists of 15 residues. V gave up 6 bases and J gave up 6 bases, with 18 bases separating them. The germline V gene encodes CDR1 SEHNR and CDR2 FQNEAQ (reference sequence). CDR3 sequence (DNA): TGTGCCAGCAGTCGGGACTTCGGGCGCAGCAATGAGCAGTTCTTC. Translated, it gives CASSRDFGRSNEQFF.

The V and J genes are TRBV4-2 and TRBJ1-4; D is unclear. This CDR3 has 14 amino acids. Germline-derived CDR1 and CDR2 are LGHNA and YNFKEQ. V lost 0 bases and J 10 bases, leaving 12 bases between the germline ends. DNA of the CDR3: TGTGCCAGCAGCCAAGATAACCCCCCGGGAAAACTGTTTTTT. This codes for CASSQDNPPGKLFF.

This clone came up a few times. V and J are TRBV7-2 and TRBJ1-2; TRBD1 matches at 10 bases. After removal of 3 bases from V and 6 bases from J, the junction contained 13 bases not matched to a gene. The CDR3 consists of 17 residues. Germline CDR1 reads SGHTA; CDR2 reads FQGNSA. The CDR3, as DNA: TGTGCCAGCAGCTTGGGGACAGGGGTAAGACGGTCGGATGGCTACACCTTC. Its translation: CASSLGTGVRRSDGYTF.

The chain links TRBV7-2 to TRBJ2-1; 8 nucleotides match TRBD2. Germline V gives CDR1 SGHTA, CDR2 FQGNSA. This CDR3 is 15 amino acids long. Trimming at V came to 0 bases and at J to 6 bases, leaving 4 bases not matched to a gene. The CDR3, as DNA: TGTGCCAGCAGCTTAGCCGGGAGGGTTATCAATGAGCAGTTCTTC. As protein: CASSLAGRVINEQFF.

J is TRBJ2-5 and V is TRBV19, with 13 bases identical to TRBD2. Germline V CDR1 and CDR2: LNHDA, SQIVND (reference sequence). Germline trimming cut 1 base from V and 7 bases from J; bases unmatched to any gene: 3. The CDR3 has 15 residues. The CDR3 here is CASSIAWTSGGTQYF. DNA of the CDR3: TGTGCCAGTAGTATAGCTTGGACTAGCGGGGGGACCCAGTACTTC.

The chain employs TRBV7-3 and TRBJ2-2; 9 nucleotides line up with TRBD2. V lost 4 bases to trimming and J lost 4 bases; unmatched junction nucleotides: 4. The CDR3 is 15 residues long. Germline V CDR1 and CDR2: SGHTA, FQGTGA. The CDR3 is CASSSLAGATGELFF. Here the CDR3 DNA reads TGTGCCAGCAGCTCCTTAGCGGGAGCCACCGGGGAGCTGTTTTTT.

This rearrangement joins TRBV29-1 to TRBJ2-1; 10 bases are shared with TRBD1. CDR3 length: 13 residues. Germline V gene sequence: CDR1 SQVTM, CDR2 ANQGSEA. V lost 3 bases, J lost 7 bases, and 3 bases stayed unmatched. The CDR3 nucleotides are TGCAGCGTTGAGGGGGACAGGGGTAATGAGCAGTTCTTC. This sequence encodes CSVEGDRGNEQFF.

This clone has only one observation. The J gene is TRBJ2-3, the V gene TRBV10-3; 10 bases line up with TRBD1. The CDR3 has 16 amino acids. J lost 4 bases, V lost 3 bases, and 7 bases had no gene match. In germline, CDR1 is ENHRY, CDR2 SYGVKD. CDR3 loop: CAISERDRGRPDTQYF. The CDR3 region has the DNA TGTGCCATCAGTGAAAGGGACAGGGGCCGTCCAGATACGCAGTATTTT.

The sample holds one count of this clone. The chain joins TRBV9 to TRBJ2-2; 9 bases are a match to TRBD1. V lost 0 bases to trimming and J lost 5 bases; unmatched junction nucleotides: 5. The CDR3 extends over 16 amino acids. Germline V gives CDR1 SGDLS, CDR2 YYNGEE. In DNA, the CDR3 is TGTGCCAGCAGCGTAGTGGGACAGGGATTTACCGGGGAGCTGTTTTTT. This sequence encodes CASSVVGQGFTGELFF.

The chain joins TRBV7-8 to TRBJ1-1; D is uncertain. Trimming removed 4 bases at V and 5 bases at J, with 11 bases between. CDR3 size: 13 residues. Germline-derived CDR1 and CDR2 are SGHVS and FQNEAQ. The CDR3 DNA follows: TGTGCCAGCAGCTCCCAGAGGTGGACTGAAGCTTTCTTT. Protein product: CASSSQRWTEAFF.

The CDR3 loop is CASSRGTSGSSRETQYF. The CDR3 DNA is TGTGCCAGCAGCCGTGGGACTAGCGGGAGCAGCAGGGAGACCCAGTACTTC. The chain recombines TRBV7-2 with TRBJ2-5, with 14 bases identical to TRBD2. Germline V gene data show CDR1 as SGHTA and CDR2 as FQGNSA. The length of the CDR3 is 17 residues. J lost 5 bases, V lost 5 bases, and 10 bases had no gene match.

V is TRBV2 and J is TRBJ2-1; 8 nucleotides match TRBD2. This CDR3 has 14 residues. Germline CDR1 reads SNHLY; CDR2 reads FYNNEI. The V gene end was trimmed by 6 bases and the J gene end by 8 bases; junction bases not matched to a gene: 9. Here the CDR3 DNA reads TGTGCCAGCAGGCGGGGGACTAGTTTGGATGAGCAGTTCTTC. It yields the protein CASRRGTSLDEQFF.

This clone was detected a few times. The CDR3 loop is CASRESGANVLTF. As DNA, the CDR3 is TGTGCCAGCAGGGAGTCTGGGGCCAACGTCCTGACTTTC. The chain recombines TRBV6-5 with TRBJ2-6; D is ambiguous. V dropped 6 bases and J dropped 1 base, with 4 bases sitting between them. This CDR3 has 13 residues. Germline CDR1 and CDR2: MNHEY and SVGAGI.

The V call is TRBV11-2, the J call TRBJ2-1; D not resolved. The germline V gene encodes CDR1 SGHAT and CDR2 FQNNGV. CDR3 length: 12 amino acids. Trimming left V 6 bases short and J 6 bases short, with 9 bases between. CDR3 sequence (DNA): TGTGCCAGCAGGCAGACGGGCAATGAGCAGTTCTTC. This codes for CASRQTGNEQFF.

This clone has only a few counts. The rearrangement links TRBV6-5 to TRBJ2-7, with 9 bases fitting TRBD1. This CDR3 region has 14 residues. Germline trimming cut 10 bases from V and 7 bases from J; bases unmatched to any gene: 14. CDR1 and CDR2 (germline): MNHEY, SVGAGI. CDR3 sequence: CATTTDRGSYEQYF. DNA of the CDR3: TGTGCCACCACAACCGACAGGGGGAGTTATGAGCAGTACTTC.

This chain connects TRBV7-9 to TRBJ2-7, with 13 bases identical to TRBD2. Germline values: CDR1 SEHNR, CDR2 FQNEAQ (reference sequence). Trimming at V came to 4 bases and at J to 2 bases, leaving 5 bases not matched to a gene. The CDR3 has 16 residues. The CDR3 loop is CASSSGTSGTPYEQYF. CDR3 nucleotide sequence: TGTGCCAGCAGCTCTGGGACTAGCGGGACCCCCTACGAGCAGTACTTC.

The CDR3 region is CANGRQTNTEAFF. The CDR3 coding sequence is TGTGCCAATGGGCGCCAAACAAACACTGAAGCTTTCTTT. The genes are TRBV7-2 and TRBJ1-1; D uncertain. This CDR3 has 13 amino acids. CDR1 is SGHTA, CDR2 FQGNSA, per germline. The V and J ends lost 10 bases and 2 bases respectively, with 14 bases between them.

The chain carries TRBV14 and TRBJ2-5, with 13 bases that match TRBD2. Losses at the gene ends were 2 bases for V and 7 bases for J; bases not matched to a gene: 4. There are 15 residues in the CDR3. Germline V gene lookup returns CDR1 SGHDN and CDR2 FVKESK. The CDR3 sequence is CASSQRTSGSVTQYF. As DNA, the CDR3 is TGTGCCAGCAGCCAACGGACTAGCGGGAGTGTGACCCAGTACTTC.

The CDR3 DNA is TGTGCCAGCACCAAAACCGGGACAGGATTTGGCTACACCTTC. Its translation: CASTKTGTGFGYTF. This chain links TRBV2 with TRBJ1-2; 8 bases align to TRBD1. Germline V gives CDR1 SNHLY, CDR2 FYNNEI. The V gene end was trimmed by 7 bases and the J gene end by 7 bases; junction bases not matched to a gene: 11. The CDR3 runs to 14 residues.

CDR3 nucleotide sequence: TGTGCCACCAGTGATATCCCACCGGGACTAGGGGGCCATGAGCAGTTCTTC. Encoded protein: CATSDIPPGLGGHEQFF. The chain employs TRBV24-1 and TRBJ2-1, with D possibly TRBD2 on 8 matching bases. The CDR3 loop spans 17 amino acids. Trimming removed 3 bases at V and 8 bases at J, with 22 bases between. The germline V gene encodes CDR1 KGHDR and CDR2 SFDVKD.

This chain links TRBV19 with TRBJ1-5, with 7 bases that match TRBD1. Trimming at V came to 5 bases and at J to 5 bases, leaving 9 bases not matched to a gene. The germline V gene encodes CDR1 LNHDA and CDR2 SQIVND (reference sequence). The CDR3 is 15 residues long. The CDR3 DNA reads as TGTGCCAGTAGTCCCTCACAGGGGTCATATCAGCCCCAGCATTTT. As protein: CASSPSQGSYQPQHF.

The chain uses TRBV9 and TRBJ1-4; 9 bases line up with TRBD1. Losses at the gene ends were 4 bases for V and 8 bases for J; bases not matched to a gene: 9. The CDR3 is 15 amino acids. The germline gives CDR1 SGDLS, CDR2 YYNGEE. The CDR3 DNA follows: TGTGCCAGCAGCTATTGGGACAGGGAGGGGGAAAAACTGTTTTTT. Protein product: CASSYWDREGEKLFF.